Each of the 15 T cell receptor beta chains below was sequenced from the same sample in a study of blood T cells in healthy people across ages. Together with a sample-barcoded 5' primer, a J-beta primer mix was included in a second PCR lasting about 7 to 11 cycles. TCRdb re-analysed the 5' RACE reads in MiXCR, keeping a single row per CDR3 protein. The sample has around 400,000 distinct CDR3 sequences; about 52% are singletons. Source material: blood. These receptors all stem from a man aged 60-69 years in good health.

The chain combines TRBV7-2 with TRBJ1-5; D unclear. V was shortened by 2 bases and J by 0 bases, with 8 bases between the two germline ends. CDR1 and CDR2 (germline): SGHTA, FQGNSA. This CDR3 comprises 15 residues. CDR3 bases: TGTGCCAGCAGCTTATGGGGTGATAGCAATCAGCCCCAGCATTTT. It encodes CASSLWGDSNQPQHF.

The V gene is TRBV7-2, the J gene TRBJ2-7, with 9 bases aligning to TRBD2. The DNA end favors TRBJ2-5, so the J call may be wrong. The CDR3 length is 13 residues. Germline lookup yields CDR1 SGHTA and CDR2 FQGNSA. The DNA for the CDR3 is TGTGCCAGCAGCCAATCAGCGGGGGGGACCCAGTACTTC. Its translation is CASSQSAGGTQYF.

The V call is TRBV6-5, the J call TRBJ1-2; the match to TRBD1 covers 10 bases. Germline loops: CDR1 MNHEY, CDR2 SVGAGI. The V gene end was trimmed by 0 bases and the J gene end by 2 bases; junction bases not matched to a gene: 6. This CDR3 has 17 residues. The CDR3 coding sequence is TGTGCCAGCAGTTACTCGTCTAGGACAGGGGGAAACTATGGCTACACCTTC. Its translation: CASSYSSRTGGNYGYTF.

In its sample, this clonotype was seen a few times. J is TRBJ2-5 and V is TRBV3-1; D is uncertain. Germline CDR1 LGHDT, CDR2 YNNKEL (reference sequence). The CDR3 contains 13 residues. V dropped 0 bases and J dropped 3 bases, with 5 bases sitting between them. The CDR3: CASSQDVEETQYF. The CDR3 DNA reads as TGTGCCAGCAGCCAAGATGTGGAAGAGACCCAGTACTTC.

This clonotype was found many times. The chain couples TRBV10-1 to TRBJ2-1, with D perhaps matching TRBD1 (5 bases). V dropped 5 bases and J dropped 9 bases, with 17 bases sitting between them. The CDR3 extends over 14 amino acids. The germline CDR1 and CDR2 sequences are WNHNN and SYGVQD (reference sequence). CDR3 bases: TGCGCCAGCAGTAGTTGGGCTACAGGCGGTGAGCAGTTCTTC. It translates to CASSSWATGGEQFF.

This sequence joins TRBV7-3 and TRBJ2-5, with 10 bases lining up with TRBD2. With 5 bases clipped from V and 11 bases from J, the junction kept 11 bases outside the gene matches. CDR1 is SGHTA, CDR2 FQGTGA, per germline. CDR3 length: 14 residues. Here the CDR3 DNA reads TGTGCCAGCAGCAAAGGACTAGCGGAGGGTGAGCAGTACTTC. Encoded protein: CASSKGLAEGEQYF.

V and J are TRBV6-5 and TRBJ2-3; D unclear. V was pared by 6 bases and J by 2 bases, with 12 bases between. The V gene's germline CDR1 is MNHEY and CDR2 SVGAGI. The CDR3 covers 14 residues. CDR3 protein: CASRPHSTTDTQYF. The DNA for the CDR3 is TGTGCCAGCAGGCCCCACTCTACCACAGATACGCAGTATTTT.

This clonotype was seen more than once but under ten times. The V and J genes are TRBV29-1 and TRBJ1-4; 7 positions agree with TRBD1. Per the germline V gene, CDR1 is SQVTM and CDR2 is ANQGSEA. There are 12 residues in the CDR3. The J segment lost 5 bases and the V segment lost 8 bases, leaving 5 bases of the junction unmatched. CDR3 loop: CSFTGANEKLFF. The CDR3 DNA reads TGCAGCTTTACAGGGGCGAATGAAAAACTGTTTTTT.

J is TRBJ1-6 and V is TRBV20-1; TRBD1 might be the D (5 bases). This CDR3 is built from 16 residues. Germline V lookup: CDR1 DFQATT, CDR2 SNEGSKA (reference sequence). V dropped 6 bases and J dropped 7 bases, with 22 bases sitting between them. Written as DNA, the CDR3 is TGCAGTGCCCCCCCTCAGGGTGGGATGGCGAATTCACCCCTCCACTTT. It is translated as CSAPPQGGMANSPLHF.

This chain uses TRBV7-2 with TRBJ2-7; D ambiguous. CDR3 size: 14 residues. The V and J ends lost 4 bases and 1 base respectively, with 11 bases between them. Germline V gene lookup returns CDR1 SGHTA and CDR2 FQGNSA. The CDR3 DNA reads TGTGCCAGCAGCTCCCAATCGCTTTCCTACGAGCAGTACTTC. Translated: CASSSQSLSYEQYF.

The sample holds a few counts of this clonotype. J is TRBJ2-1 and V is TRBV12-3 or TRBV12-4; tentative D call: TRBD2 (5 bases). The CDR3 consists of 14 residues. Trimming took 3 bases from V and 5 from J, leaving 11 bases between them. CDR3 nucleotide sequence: TGTGCCAGCAGTTTTCGCCTAGCAGACAATGAGCAGTTCTTC. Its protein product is CASSFRLADNEQFF.

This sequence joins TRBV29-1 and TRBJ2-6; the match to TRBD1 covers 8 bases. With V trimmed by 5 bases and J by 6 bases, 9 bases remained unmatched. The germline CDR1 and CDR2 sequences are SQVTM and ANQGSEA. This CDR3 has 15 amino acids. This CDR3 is CSVNPGGGMANVLTF. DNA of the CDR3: TGCAGCGTTAATCCAGGGGGCGGAATGGCCAACGTCCTGACTTTC.

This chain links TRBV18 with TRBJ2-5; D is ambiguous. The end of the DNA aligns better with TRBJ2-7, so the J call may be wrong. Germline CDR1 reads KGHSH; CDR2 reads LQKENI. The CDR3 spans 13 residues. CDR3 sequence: CASSPPTPGEQYF. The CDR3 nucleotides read TGTGCCAGCTCACCACCCACGCCAGGCGAGCAGTACTTC.

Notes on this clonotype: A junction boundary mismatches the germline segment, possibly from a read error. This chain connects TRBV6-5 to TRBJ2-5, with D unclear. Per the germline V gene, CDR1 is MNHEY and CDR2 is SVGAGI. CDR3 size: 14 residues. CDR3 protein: CASSYSRLRETQYF. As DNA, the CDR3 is TGTGCCAGCAGCTACTCGAGGTTACGAGAGACCCAGTACTTC.

As DNA, the CDR3 is TGTGCCACCAGTGATGCTCCGGGATATACGCAGTATTTT. Translation gives CATSDAPGYTQYF. V and J are TRBV24-1 and TRBJ2-3; D is perhaps TRBD2 (5 bases). The CDR3 covers 13 residues. Trimming took off 3 bases at V and 7 bases at J, with 10 bases between the two ends. The V gene's germline CDR1 is KGHDR and CDR2 SFDVKD.